This T cell receptor (beta chain) was retrieved from a study of PD-L1 blockade in urothelial cancer. The method was immunoSEQ multiplex PCR; TCRdb's version includes in-frame clones alone and lacks a portion of them. The repertoire holds some 100,000 clones, with around 89% as singletons. In germline, CDR1 is SGHDT, CDR2 YYEEEE. The CDR3 runs to 15 residues. Losses at the gene ends were 3 bases for V and 4 bases for J; bases not matched to a gene: 6. Time point in this sample: pretreatment peripheral blood. The receptor comes from a woman of 80 years or more with urothelial cancer. V is TRBV5-6 and J is TRBJ1-4; 7 positions agree with TRBD1. The sequencing here drew on PBMCs, taken around atezolizumab (anti-PD-L1) treatment. The CDR3 sequence: CASSSGTDSNEKLFF. The CDR3 DNA follows: TGTGCCAGCAGCTCCGGGACAGATAGTAATGAAAAACTGTTTTTT.